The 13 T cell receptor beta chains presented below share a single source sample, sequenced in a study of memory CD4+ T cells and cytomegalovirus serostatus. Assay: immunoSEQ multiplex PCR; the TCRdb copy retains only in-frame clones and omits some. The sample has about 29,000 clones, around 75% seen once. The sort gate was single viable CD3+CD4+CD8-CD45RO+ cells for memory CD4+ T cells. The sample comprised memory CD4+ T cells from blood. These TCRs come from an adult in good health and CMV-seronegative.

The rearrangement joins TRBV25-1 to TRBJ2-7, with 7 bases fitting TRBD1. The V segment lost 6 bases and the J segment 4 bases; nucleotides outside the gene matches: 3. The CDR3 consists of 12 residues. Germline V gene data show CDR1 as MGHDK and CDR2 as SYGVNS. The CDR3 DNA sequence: TGTGCCAGCAGGACAGGGTTTTACGAGCAGTACTTC. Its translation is CASRTGFYEQYF.

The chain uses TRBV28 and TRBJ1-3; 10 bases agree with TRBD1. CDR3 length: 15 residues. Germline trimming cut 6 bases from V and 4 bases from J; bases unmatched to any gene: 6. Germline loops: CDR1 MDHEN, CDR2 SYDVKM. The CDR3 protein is CASRQTGGAGNTIYF. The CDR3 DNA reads TGTGCCAGCAGACAGACAGGGGGCGCCGGAAACACCATATATTTT.

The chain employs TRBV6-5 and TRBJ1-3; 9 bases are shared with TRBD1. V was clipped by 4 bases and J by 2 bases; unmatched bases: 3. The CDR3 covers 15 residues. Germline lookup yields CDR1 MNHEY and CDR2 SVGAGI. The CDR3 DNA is TGTGCCAGCAGTTCGACAGGGGGGACTGGAAACACCATATATTTT. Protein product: CASSSTGGTGNTIYF.

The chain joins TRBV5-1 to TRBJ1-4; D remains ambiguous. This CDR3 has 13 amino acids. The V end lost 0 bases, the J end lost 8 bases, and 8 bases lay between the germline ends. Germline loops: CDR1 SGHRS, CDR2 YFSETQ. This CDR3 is CASSLEGGEKLFF. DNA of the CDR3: TGCGCCAGCAGCTTGGAGGGTGGCGAAAAACTGTTTTTT.

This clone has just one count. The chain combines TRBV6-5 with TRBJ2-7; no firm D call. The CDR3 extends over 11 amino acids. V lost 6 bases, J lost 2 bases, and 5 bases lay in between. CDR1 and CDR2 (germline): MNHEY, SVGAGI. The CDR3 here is CASSPPYEQYF. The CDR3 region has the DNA TGTGCCAGCAGCCCCCCCTACGAGCAGTACTTC.

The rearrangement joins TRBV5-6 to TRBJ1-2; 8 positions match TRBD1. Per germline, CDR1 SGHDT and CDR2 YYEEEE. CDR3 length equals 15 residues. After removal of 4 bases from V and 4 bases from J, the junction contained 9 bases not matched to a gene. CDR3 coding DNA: TGTGCCAGCAGCGAGATAGACAGGGGCGGCTATGGCTACACCTTC. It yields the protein CASSEIDRGGYGYTF.

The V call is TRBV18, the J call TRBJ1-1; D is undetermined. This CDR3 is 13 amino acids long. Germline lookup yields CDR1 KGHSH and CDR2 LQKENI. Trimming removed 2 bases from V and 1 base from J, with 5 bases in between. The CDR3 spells CASSPSANTEAFF. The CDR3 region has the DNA TGTGCCAGCTCACCATCAGCGAACACTGAAGCTTTCTTT.

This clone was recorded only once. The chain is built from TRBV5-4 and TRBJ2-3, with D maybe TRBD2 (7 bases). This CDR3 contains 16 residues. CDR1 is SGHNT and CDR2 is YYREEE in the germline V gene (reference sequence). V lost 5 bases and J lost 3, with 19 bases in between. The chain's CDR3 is CASSLARGGETDTQYF. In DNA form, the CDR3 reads TGTGCCAGCAGTCTGGCACGAGGGGGGGAAACAGATACGCAGTATTTT.

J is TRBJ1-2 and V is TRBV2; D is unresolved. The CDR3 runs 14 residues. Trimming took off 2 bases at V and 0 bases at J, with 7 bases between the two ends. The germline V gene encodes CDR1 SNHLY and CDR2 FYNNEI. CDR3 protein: CASSERQPNYGYTF. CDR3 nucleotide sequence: TGTGCCAGCAGTGAACGGCAGCCTAACTATGGCTACACCTTC.

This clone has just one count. Here the CDR3 DNA reads TGTGCCAGCAGCTTAGACAGGGCTGGCGGTGGCTACACCTTC. The encoded protein is CASSLDRAGGGYTF. J is TRBJ1-2 and V is TRBV7-8, with D possibly matching TRBD1 (6 bases). CDR1 is SGHVS, CDR2 FQNEAQ, per germline. This CDR3 contains 14 residues. Trimming shortened V by 1 base and J by 7 bases, and 13 bases separated the two germline ends.

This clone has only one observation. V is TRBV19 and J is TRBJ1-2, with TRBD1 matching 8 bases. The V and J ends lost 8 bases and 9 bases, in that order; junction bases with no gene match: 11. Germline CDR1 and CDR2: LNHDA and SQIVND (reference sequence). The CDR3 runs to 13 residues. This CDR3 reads CASGPSGGRSYTF. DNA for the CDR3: TGTGCCAGTGGACCTTCAGGGGGCCGGAGCTACACCTTC.

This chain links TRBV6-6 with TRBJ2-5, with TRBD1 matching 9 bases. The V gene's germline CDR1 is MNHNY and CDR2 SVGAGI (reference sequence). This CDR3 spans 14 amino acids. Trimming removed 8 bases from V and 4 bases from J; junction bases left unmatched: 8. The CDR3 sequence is CASGGDRVRETQYF. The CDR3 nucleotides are TGTGCCAGCGGGGGGGACAGGGTGAGAGAGACCCAGTACTTC.

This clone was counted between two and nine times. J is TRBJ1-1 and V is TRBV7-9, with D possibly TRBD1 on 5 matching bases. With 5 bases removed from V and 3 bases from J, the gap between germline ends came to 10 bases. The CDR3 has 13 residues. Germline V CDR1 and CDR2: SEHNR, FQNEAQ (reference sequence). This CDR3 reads CASSRSRDTEAFF. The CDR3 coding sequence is TGTGCCAGCAGCCGATCCAGGGACACTGAAGCTTTCTTT.